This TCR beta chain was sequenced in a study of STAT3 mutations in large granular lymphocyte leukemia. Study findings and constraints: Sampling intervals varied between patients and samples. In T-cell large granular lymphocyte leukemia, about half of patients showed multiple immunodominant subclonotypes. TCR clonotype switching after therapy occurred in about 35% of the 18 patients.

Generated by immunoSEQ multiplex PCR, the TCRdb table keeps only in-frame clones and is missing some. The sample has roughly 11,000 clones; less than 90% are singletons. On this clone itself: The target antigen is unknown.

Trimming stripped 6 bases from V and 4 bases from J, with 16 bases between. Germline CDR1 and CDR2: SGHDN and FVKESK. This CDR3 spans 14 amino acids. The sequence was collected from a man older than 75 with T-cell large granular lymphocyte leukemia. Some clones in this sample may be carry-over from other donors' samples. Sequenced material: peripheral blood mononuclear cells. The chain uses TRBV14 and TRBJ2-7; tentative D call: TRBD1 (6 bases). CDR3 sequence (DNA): TGTGCCAGCAGTGAGTTTCAGGGGACATACGAGCAGTACTTC. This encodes CASSEFQGTYEQYF.